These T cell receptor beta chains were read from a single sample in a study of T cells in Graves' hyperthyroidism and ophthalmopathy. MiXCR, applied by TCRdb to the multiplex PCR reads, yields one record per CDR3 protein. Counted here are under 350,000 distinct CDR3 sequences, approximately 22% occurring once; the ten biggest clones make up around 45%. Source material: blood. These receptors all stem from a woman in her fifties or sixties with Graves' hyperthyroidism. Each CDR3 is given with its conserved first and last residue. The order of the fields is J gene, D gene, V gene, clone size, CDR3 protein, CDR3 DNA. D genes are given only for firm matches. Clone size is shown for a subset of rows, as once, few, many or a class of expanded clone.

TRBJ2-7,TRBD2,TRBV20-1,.,CSAQTSGRREQYF,TGCAGTGCTCAGACTAGCGGGAGACGGGAGCAGTACTTC
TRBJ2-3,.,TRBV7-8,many,CASSLAADHTQYF,TGTGCCAGCAGCTTAGCGGCCGACCATACGCAGTATTTT
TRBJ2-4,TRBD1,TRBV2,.,CASSSRTGPLAKNIQYF,TGTGCCAGCAGCTCCCGGACAGGACCTTTAGCCAAAAACATTCAGTACTTC
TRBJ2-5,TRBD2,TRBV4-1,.,CASSQGALAGVFQYF,TGCGCCAGCAGCCAAGGCGCTCTAGCGGGAGTATTCCAGTACTTC
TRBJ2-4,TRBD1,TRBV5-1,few,CASRRPGTGKNIQYF,TGCGCCAGCCGCCGGCCGGGGACAGGGAAAAACATTCAGTACTTC
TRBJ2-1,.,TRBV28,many,CASSSTVSKEQFF,TGTGCCAGCAGTTCGACAGTATCTAAGGAGCAGTTCTTC
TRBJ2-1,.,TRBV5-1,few,CASTDPGSYNEQFF,TGCGCCAGCACAGACCCTGGAAGCTACAATGAGCAGTTCTTC
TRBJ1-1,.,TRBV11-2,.,CASSVQTHQWNLNTEAFF,TGTGCCAGCAGCGTCCAGACCCACCAGTGGAACCTGAACACTGAAGCTTTCTTT
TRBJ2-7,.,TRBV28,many,CASSARQPTYEQYF,TGTGCCAGCAGCGCTCGGCAGCCGACCTACGAGCAGTACTTC
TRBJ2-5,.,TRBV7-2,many,CASSLAQQETQYF,TGTGCCAGCAGCTTAGCCCAACAAGAGACCCAGTACTTC
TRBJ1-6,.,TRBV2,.,CASGVGRLHF,TGTGCCAGCGGCGTCGGGCGCCTCCACTTT
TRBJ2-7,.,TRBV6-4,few,CASSDPPPSALPLAQYF,TGTGCCAGCAGTGACCCCCCCCCCAGCGCATTACCATTAGCGCAGTACTTC
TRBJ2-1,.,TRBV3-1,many,CASSQVGGRGEQFF,TGTGCCAGCAGCCAAGTAGGGGGAAGGGGTGAGCAGTTCTTC
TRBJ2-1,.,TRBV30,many,CAWSLLRDNEQFF,TGTGCCTGGAGTCTACTTCGAGACAATGAGCAGTTCTTC
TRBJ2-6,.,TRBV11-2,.,CASSFSSSGANVLTF,TGTGCCAGCAGCTTTTCTTCCTCTGGGGCCAACGTCCTGACTTTC
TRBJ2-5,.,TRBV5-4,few,CASSFSRQETQYF,TGTGCCAGCAGCTTTAGTCGGCAAGAGACCCAGTACTTC
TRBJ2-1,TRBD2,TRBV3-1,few,CASSPPPGLAGGPGNEQFF,TGTGCCAGCAGCCCTCCCCCTGGACTAGCGGGAGGGCCAGGCAATGAGCAGTTCTTC
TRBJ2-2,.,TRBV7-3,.,CASSLRLNTGELFF,TGTGCCAGCAGCTTACGCCTGAACACCGGGGAGCTGTTTTTT
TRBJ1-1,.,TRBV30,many,CAWSAQSGWNTEAFF,TGTGCCTGGAGTGCTCAATCAGGGTGGAACACTGAAGCTTTCTTT
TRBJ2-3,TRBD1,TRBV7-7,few,CASSSGTGGEGQYF,TGTGCTAGCAGCTCCGGGACAGGGGGCGAAGGGCAGTATTTT
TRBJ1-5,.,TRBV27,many,CASSITGNQPQHF,TGTGCCAGCAGTATAACCGGGAATCAGCCCCAGCATTTT
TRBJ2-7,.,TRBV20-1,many,CSAREGRLSSYEQYF,TGCAGTGCTAGAGAGGGCCGATTGTCTAGCTACGAGCAGTACTTC
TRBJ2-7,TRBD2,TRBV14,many,CASSRVAGGYEQYF,TGTGCCAGCAGCCGAGTAGCGGGGGGCTACGAGCAGTACTTC
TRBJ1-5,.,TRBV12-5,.,CAQGNRPAEGGASGNQPQHF,TGTGCTCAAGGAAATCGCCCGGCCGAGGGGGGGGCATCGGGCAATCAGCCCCAGCATTTT
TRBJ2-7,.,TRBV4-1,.,CASSQGPGGKDEQYF,TGCGCCAGCAGCCAAGGCCCAGGGGGGAAAGACGAGCAGTACTTC
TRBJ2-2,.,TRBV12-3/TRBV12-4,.,CASRAQTTGELFF,TGTGCCAGCAGAGCTCAGACCACCGGGGAGCTGTTTTTT
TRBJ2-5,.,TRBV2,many,CASTLVEQETQYF,TGTGCCAGCACCTTAGTGGAACAAGAGACCCAGTACTTC